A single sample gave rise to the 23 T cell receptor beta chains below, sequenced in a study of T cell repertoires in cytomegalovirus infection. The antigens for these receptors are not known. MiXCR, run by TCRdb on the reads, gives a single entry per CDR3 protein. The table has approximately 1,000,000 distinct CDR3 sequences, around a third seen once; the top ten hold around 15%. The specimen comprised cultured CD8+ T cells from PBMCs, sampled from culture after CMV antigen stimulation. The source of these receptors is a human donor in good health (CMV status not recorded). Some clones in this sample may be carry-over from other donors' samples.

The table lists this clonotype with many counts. CDR3 amino acids: CASSDWGSGNTIYF. The CDR3 DNA is TGTGCCAGCAGTGACTGGGGGTCTGGAAACACCATATATTTT. The chain joins TRBV6-1 to TRBJ1-3; weak D call: TRBD1 (5 bases). The V end lost 3 bases, the J end lost 1 base, and 7 bases lay between the germline ends. CDR1 is MNHNS and CDR2 is SASEGT in the germline V gene. The CDR3 runs to 14 residues.

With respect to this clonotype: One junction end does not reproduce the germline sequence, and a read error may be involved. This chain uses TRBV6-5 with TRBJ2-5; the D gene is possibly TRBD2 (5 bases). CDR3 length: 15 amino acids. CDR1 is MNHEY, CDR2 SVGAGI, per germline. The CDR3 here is CTSSLPGSMGKTQYF. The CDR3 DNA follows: TGTACCAGCAGCTTGCCGGGATCTATGGGAAAGACCCAGTACTTC.

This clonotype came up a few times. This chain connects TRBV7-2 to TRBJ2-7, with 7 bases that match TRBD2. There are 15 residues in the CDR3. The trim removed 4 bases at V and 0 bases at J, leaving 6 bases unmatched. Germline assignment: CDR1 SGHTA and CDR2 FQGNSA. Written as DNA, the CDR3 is TGTGCCAGCAGCTACCAAGGCGGGAGCTCCTACGAGCAGTACTTC. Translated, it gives CASSYQGGSSYEQYF.

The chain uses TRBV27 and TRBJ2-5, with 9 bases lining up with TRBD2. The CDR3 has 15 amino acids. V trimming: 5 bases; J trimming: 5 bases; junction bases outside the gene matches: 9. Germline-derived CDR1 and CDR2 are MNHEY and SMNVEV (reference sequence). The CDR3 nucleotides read TGTGCCAGCAGTCCCCACTTGAGCGGGGGGGAGACCCAGTACTTC. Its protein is CASSPHLSGGETQYF.

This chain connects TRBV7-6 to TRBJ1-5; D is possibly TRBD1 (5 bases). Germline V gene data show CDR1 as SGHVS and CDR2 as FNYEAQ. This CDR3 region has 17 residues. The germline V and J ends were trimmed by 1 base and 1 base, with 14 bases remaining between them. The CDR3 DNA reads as TGTGCCAGCAGCTTAGGGGACCGATTTAGGAGCAATCAGCCCCAGCATTTT. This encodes CASSLGDRFRSNQPQHF.

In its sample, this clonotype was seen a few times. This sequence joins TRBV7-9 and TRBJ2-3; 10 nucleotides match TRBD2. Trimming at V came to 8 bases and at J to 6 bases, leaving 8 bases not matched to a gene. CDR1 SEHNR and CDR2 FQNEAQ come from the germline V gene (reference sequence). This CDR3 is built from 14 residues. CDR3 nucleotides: TGTGCCAGCGAGACTAGCGGGTTTACGGATACGCAGTATTTT. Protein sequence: CASETSGFTDTQYF.

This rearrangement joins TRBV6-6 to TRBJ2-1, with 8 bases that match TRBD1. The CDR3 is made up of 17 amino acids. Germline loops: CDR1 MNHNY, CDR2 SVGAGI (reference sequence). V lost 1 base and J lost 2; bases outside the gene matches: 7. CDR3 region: CASSYYLVGQAYNEQFF. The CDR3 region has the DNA TGTGCCAGCAGTTACTATTTGGTGGGACAGGCCTACAATGAGCAGTTCTTC.

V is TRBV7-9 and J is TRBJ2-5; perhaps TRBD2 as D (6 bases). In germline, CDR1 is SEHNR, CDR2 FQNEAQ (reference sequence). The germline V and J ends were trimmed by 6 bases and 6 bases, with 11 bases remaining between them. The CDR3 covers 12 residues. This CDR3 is CASREGRKTQYF. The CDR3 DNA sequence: TGTGCCAGCAGGGAGGGGAGGAAGACCCAGTACTTC.

The CDR3 region has the DNA TGTGCCAGCAGCTTGCTAGCGGGGGGGCCTTTTTCAAACTACGAGCAGTACGTC. Translating it yields CASSLLAGGPFSNYEQYV. The gene calls are TRBV5-6 and TRBJ2-7, with 12 bases fitting TRBD2. CDR1 and CDR2 from the germline V gene are SGHDT and YYEEEE. The CDR3 consists of 18 residues. J lost 3 bases, V lost 1 base, and 11 bases had no gene match.

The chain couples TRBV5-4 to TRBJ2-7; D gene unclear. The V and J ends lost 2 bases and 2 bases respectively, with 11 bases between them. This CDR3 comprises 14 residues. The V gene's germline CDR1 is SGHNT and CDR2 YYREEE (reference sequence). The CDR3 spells CASSFLDEPYEQYV. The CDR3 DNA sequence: TGTGCCAGCAGCTTTCTGGACGAGCCCTACGAGCAGTACGTC.

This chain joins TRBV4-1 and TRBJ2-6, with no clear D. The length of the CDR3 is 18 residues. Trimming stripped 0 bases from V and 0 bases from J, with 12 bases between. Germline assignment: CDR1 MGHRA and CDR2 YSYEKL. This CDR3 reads CASSQEEVGGSGANVLTF. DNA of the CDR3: TGCGCCAGCAGCCAAGAGGAAGTGGGCGGCTCTGGGGCCAACGTCCTGACTTTC.

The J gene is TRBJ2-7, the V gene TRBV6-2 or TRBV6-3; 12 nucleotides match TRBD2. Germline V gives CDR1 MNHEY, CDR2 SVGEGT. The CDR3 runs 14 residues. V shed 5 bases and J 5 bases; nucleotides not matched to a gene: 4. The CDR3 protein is CASSLAGGPNEQYV. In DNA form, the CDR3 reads TGTGCCAGCAGTCTAGCGGGGGGGCCCAACGAGCAGTACGTC.

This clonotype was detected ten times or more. This chain's CDR3 is CASSHLPGQGTEKLFF. Written as DNA, the CDR3 is TGTGCCAGCAGCCATCTACCGGGACAGGGTACGGAAAAACTGTTTTTT. This chain links TRBV7-6 with TRBJ1-4; 9 bases are a match to TRBD1. CDR3 length: 16 residues. Germline loops: CDR1 SGHVS, CDR2 FNYEAQ. V lost 5 bases to trimming and J lost 8 bases; unmatched junction nucleotides: 12.

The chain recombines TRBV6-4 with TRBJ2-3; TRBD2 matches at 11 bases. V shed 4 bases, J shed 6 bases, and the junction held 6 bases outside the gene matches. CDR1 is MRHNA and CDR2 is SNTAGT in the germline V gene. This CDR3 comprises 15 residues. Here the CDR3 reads CASSGASGGRDTQYF. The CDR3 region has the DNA TGTGCCAGCAGTGGGGCTAGCGGGGGGCGGGATACGCAGTATTTT.

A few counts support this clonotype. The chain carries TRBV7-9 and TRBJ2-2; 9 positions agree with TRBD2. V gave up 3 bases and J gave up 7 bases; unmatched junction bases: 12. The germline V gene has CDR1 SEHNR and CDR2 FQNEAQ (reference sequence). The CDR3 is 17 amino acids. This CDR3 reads CASSLGLSGGTNGELFF. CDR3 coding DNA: TGTGCCAGCAGCTTGGGACTAAGCGGGGGGACTAACGGGGAGCTGTTTTTT.

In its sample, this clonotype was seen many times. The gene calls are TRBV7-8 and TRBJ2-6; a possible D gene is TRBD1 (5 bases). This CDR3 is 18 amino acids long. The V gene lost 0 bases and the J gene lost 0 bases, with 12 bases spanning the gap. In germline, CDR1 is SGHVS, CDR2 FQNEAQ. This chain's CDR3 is CASSLAGQGPSGANVLTF. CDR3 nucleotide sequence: TGTGCCAGCAGCTTAGCTGGGCAGGGTCCCTCTGGGGCCAACGTCCTGACTTTC.

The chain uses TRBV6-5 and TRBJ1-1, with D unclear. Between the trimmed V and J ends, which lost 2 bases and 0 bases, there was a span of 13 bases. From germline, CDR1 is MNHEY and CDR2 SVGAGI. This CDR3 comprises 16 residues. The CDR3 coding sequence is TGTGCCAGCAGTTACCTACAGATCGTCATGAACACTGAAGCTTTCTTT. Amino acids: CASSYLQIVMNTEAFF.

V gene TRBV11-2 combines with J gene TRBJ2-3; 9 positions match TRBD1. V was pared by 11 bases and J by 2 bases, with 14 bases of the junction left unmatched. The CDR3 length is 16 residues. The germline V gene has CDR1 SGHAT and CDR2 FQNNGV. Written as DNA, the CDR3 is TGTGCCGGCACCCTACTAGGACAGGGGTACACAGATACGCAGTATTTT. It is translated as CAGTLLGQGYTDTQYF.

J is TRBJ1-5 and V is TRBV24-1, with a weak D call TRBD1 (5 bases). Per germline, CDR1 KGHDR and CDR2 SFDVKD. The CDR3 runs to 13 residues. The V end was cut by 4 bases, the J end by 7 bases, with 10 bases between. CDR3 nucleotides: TGTGCCACCAGTGACCTGACAGAGCAGCCCCAGCATTTT. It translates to CATSDLTEQPQHF.

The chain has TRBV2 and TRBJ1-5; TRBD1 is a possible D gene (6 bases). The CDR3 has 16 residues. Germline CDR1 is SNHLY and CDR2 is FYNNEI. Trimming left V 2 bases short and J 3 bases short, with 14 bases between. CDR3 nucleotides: TGTGCCAGCAGTGAAAGGGGAGGGGGGAACAATCAGCCCCAGCATTTT. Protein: CASSERGGGNNQPQHF.

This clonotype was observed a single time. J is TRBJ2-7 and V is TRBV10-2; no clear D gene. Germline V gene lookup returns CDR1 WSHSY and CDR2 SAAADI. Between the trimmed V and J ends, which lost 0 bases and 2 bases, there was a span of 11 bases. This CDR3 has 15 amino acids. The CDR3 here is CASSESRERPYEQYF. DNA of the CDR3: TGCGCCAGCAGTGAGTCGAGAGAACGGCCCTACGAGCAGTACTTC.

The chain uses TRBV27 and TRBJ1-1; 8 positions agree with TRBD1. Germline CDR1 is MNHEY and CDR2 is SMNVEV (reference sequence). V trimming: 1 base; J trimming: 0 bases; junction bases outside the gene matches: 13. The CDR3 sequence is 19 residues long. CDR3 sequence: CASSLLTQTTGALNTEAFF. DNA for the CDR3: TGTGCCAGCAGTTTATTAACTCAAACGACAGGGGCCTTGAACACTGAAGCTTTCTTT.

The chain's CDR3 is CASSRVGTPTDTQYF. The CDR3, as DNA: TGTGCCAGTAGTCGGGTCGGGACTCCCACAGATACGCAGTATTTT. The chain combines TRBV19 with TRBJ2-3; possible D gene TRBD2, 6 bases. The V gene's germline CDR1 is LNHDA and CDR2 SQIVND (reference sequence). This CDR3 is 15 amino acids long. Trimming shortened V by 5 bases and J by 2 bases, and 14 bases separated the two germline ends. The complete variable domain, with remaining parts taken from reference TRBV19 and TRBJ2-3, reads DGGITQSPKYLFRKEGQNVTLSCEQNLNHDAMYWYRQDPGQGLRLIYYSQIVNDFQKGDIAEGYSVSREKKESFPLTVTSAQKNPTAFYLCASSRVGTPTDTQYFGPGTRLTVL.